Each of the 19 T cell receptor beta chains below was sequenced from the same sample in a study of Ad26.COV2.S vaccination and SARS-CoV-2 variants (dated by TCRdb to about 2021). Library preparation used the immunoSEQ multiplex PCR assay. As stored in TCRdb, this immuneACCESS dataset retains in-frame rearrangements with V and J assigned. A fraction of the clones does not appear; measured against another copy, unresolved V genes explain less than half of the discrepancy, and the remainder lacks a known reason. The sample table shows a few hundred thousand clones, and 85% to 90% are seen once. Around 5.5% of the sample comes from the top ten. Explained via the paper, the treatment or condition label denotes: over 15 received Ad26.COV2.S at low or high dose, single or two shots; roughly five received placebo; per-sample allocation not given. For vaccine and placebo recipients, the sequenced repertoires came from samples collected on day 63 after the first injection.

This material consisted of peripheral blood, taken in a trial of Ad26.COV2.S vaccine versus placebo. These receptors were collected from a person aged 18 to 59 who received the Ad26.COV2.S COVID-19 vaccine or a placebo.

The chain has TRBV29-1 and TRBJ2-2, with 8 bases fitting TRBD1. The germline gives CDR1 SQVTM, CDR2 ANQGSEA. Trimming at V came to 7 bases and at J to 1 base, leaving 5 bases not matched to a gene. This CDR3 spans 14 amino acids. The CDR3 nucleotides read TGCAGCGCCGGGACAGGAGTGAACACCGGGGAGCTGTTTTTT. Amino acids: CSAGTGVNTGELFF.

This clone was counted at least ten times. The chain has TRBV6-5 and TRBJ2-6; D not resolved. V was shortened by 6 bases and J by 0 bases, with 9 bases between the two germline ends. Germline V gene lookup returns CDR1 MNHEY and CDR2 SVGAGI. CDR3 length equals 15 residues. The CDR3 sequence is CASSRPVSGANVLTF. CDR3 coding DNA: TGTGCCAGCAGCCGCCCAGTCTCTGGGGCCAACGTCCTGACTTTC.

J is TRBJ1-4 and V is TRBV3-1 (or the pseudogene TRBV3-2); D remains ambiguous. The CDR3 is made up of 17 amino acids. The V end was cut by 0 bases, the J end by 7 bases, with 18 bases between. Per the germline V gene, CDR1 is LGHDT and CDR2 is YNNKEL (reference sequence). CDR3 sequence (DNA): TGTGCCAGCAGCCAAGAAGAGATGTCCGGGATTGGTGAAAAACTGTTTTTT. It specifies CASSQEEMSGIGEKLFF.

The chain joins TRBV13 to TRBJ1-3; D is ambiguous. Between the trimmed V and J ends, which lost 5 bases and 0 bases, there was a span of 17 bases. The CDR3 loop spans 17 amino acids. The germline V gene has CDR1 PRHDT and CDR2 FYEKMQ (reference sequence). This chain's CDR3 is CASSPWERVRSGNTIYF. CDR3 bases: TGTGCCAGCAGCCCTTGGGAAAGGGTCCGCTCTGGAAACACCATATATTTT. The variable domain in full, with the rest retrieved from reference TRBV13 and TRBJ1-3, is AAGVIQSPRHLIKEKRETATLKCYPIPRHDTVYWYQQGPGQDPQFLISFYEKMQSDKGSIPDRFSAQQFSDYHSELNMSSLELGDSALYFCASSPWERVRSGNTIYFGEGSWLTVV.

The chain links TRBV18 to TRBJ1-1; D remains ambiguous. V lost 7 bases to trimming and J lost 2 bases, with 11 bases between them. CDR1 is KGHSH and CDR2 is LQKENI in the germline V gene. The CDR3 spans 13 residues. The DNA for the CDR3 is TGTGCCAGCTTACTGACGGCCAACACTGAAGCTTTCTTT. It yields the protein CASLLTANTEAFF.

This rearrangement joins TRBV12-3 or TRBV12-4 to TRBJ1-1; D is ambiguous. V lost 8 bases and J lost 5, with 12 bases in between. The CDR3 runs 12 residues. The CDR3 protein is CASGYPRTEAFF. In nucleotides, the CDR3 is TGTGCCAGCGGCTATCCTCGGACTGAAGCTTTCTTT.

This clone was detected only a few times. The J gene is TRBJ1-2, the V gene TRBV19, with a tentative D call TRBD1 (6 bases). The CDR3 has 16 residues. Germline V lookup: CDR1 LNHDA, CDR2 SQIVND (reference sequence). Trimming stripped 5 bases from V and 4 bases from J, with 20 bases between. The CDR3 region has the DNA TGTGCCAGTAGTCCTCGACGGGGGCCCGGATTCTATGGCTACACCTTC. Translating gives CASSPRRGPGFYGYTF.

This clone was seen only once. The chain employs TRBV6-2 or TRBV6-3 and TRBJ1-1, with TRBD1 identical over 10 bases. Trimming at V came to 5 bases and at J to 4 bases, leaving 10 bases not matched to a gene. Germline CDR1 is MNHEY and CDR2 is SVGEGT. The CDR3 covers 16 residues. The DNA for the CDR3 is TGTGCCAGCAGTCCAGAGGGACAGGGGATGAGCACTGAAGCTTTCTTT. It specifies CASSPEGQGMSTEAFF.

This chain uses TRBV5-1 with TRBJ1-1, with TRBD1 as a possible D gene (6 bases). The length of the CDR3 is 16 residues. Germline V gene data show CDR1 as SGHRS and CDR2 as YFSETQ. V was trimmed by 0 bases and J by 3 bases, leaving 15 bases between them. DNA for the CDR3: TGCGCCAGCAGCTTGGGGGGGAACAGGGAGGACACTGAAGCTTTCTTT. Amino acid sequence: CASSLGGNREDTEAFF.

The V and J genes are TRBV4-1 and TRBJ1-2; D gene uncertain. V gave up 3 bases and J gave up 3 bases, with 8 bases separating them. Germline-derived CDR1 and CDR2 are MGHRA and YSYEKL. This CDR3 has 13 residues. The DNA of the CDR3 is TGCGCCAGCAGCCAGGCCCAGTACTATGGCTACACCTTC. It yields the protein CASSQAQYYGYTF.

The chain recombines TRBV12-5 with TRBJ2-1; possibly TRBD1 for D (6 bases). Germline lookup yields CDR1 LGHNT and CDR2 FRNRAP. The CDR3 extends over 13 amino acids. V gave up 4 bases and J gave up 7 bases, with 11 bases separating them. CDR3 loop: CASGSSGENEQFF. CDR3 nucleotides: TGTGCTAGTGGTTCGTCAGGGGAAAATGAGCAGTTCTTC.

The chain combines TRBV19 with TRBJ2-2; D is unclear. Germline CDR1 LNHDA, CDR2 SQIVND (reference sequence). V lost 5 bases and J 1 base, leaving 11 bases between the germline ends. CDR3 length equals 15 residues. The CDR3 nucleotides read TGTGCCAGTAGTGGATGGCTAGAGAACACCGGGGAGCTGTTTTTT. Amino acid sequence: CASSGWLENTGELFF. Supplemented by reference TRBV19 and TRBJ2-2, the full variable domain reads DGGITQSPKYLFRKEGQNVTLSCEQNLNHDAMYWYRQDPGQGLRLIYYSQIVNDFQKGDIAEGYSVSREKKESFPLTVTSAQKNPTAFYLCASSGWLENTGELFFGEGSRLTVL.

The chain joins TRBV27 to TRBJ2-1; TRBD2 matches 10 bases. V lost 5 bases to trimming and J lost 6 bases; unmatched junction nucleotides: 7. This CDR3 is 15 amino acids long. Germline CDR1 is MNHEY and CDR2 is SMNVEV (reference sequence). The CDR3 DNA follows: TGTGCCAGCAGTCCCCTAGCGGGGGTAAGCAATGAGCAGTTCTTC. Translation: CASSPLAGVSNEQFF.

The chain joins TRBV27 to TRBJ2-7; tentatively, D is TRBD1 (5 bases). This CDR3 comprises 13 residues. V dropped 6 bases and J dropped 0 bases, with 9 bases sitting between them. The germline V gene has CDR1 MNHEY and CDR2 SMNVEV (reference sequence). CDR3 protein: CASRRDSSYEQYV. The CDR3 nucleotides are TGTGCCAGCAGACGAGACAGCTCCTACGAGCAGTACGTC.

The chain employs TRBV7-9 and TRBJ1-5; 7 bases are a match to TRBD1. CDR1 and CDR2 (germline): SEHNR, FQNEAQ (reference sequence). V lost 3 bases, J lost 6 bases, and 8 bases stayed unmatched. The length of the CDR3 is 15 residues. The CDR3 protein is CASSLAAGGIQPQHF. The CDR3 DNA sequence: TGTGCCAGCAGCTTGGCGGCAGGGGGAATTCAGCCCCAGCATTTT.

The chain couples TRBV4-1 to TRBJ1-6; D uncertain. CDR1 and CDR2 (germline): MGHRA, YSYEKL. The CDR3 is 15 amino acids. The V end lost 3 bases, the J end lost 0 bases, and 6 bases lay between the germline ends. The CDR3 DNA is TGCGCCAGCAGCCAGACGGTCTCCTATAATTCACCCCTCCACTTT. Amino acid sequence: CASSQTVSYNSPLHF.

This rearrangement joins TRBV4-3 to TRBJ2-7, with 7 nucleotides matching TRBD1. The V gene's germline CDR1 is LGHNA and CDR2 YSLEER. The junction had 10 bases not matched to a gene; V was cut back by 1 base and J by 7 bases. This CDR3 comprises 15 residues. CDR3 sequence: CASSQVYTGVGEQYF. CDR3 DNA: TGCGCCAGCAGCCAAGTTTATACAGGGGTCGGTGAGCAGTACTTC.

V gene TRBV5-1 combines with J gene TRBJ2-4; 12 bases are a match to TRBD2. The CDR3 consists of 20 residues. The V gene's germline CDR1 is SGHRS and CDR2 YFSETQ. Trimming removed 0 bases from V and 0 bases from J; junction bases left unmatched: 10. CDR3 loop: CASSLAAMTSGGLAKNIQYF. DNA for the CDR3: TGCGCCAGCAGCTTGGCCGCTATGACTAGCGGGGGCCTAGCCAAAAACATTCAGTACTTC. The full variable domain, completed using reference TRBV5-1 and TRBJ2-4, is KAGVTQTPRYLIKTRGQQVTLSCSPISGHRSVSWYQQTPGQGLQFLFEYFSETQRNKGNFPGRFSGRQFSNSRSEMNVSTLELGDSALYLCASSLAAMTSGGLAKNIQYFGAGTRLSVL.

The genes are TRBV7-2 and TRBJ2-2; D unclear. The CDR3 is 18 residues long. With 7 bases removed from V and 7 bases from J, the gap between germline ends came to 28 bases. Germline V gives CDR1 SGHTA, CDR2 FQGNSA. CDR3 in DNA: TGTGCCAGCAACCCCACAACCGGACCCTTCGAAATGGGCGGGGAGCTGTTTTTT. It codes for CASNPTTGPFEMGGELFF.